The entry that follows covers one TCR beta chain sequence. No antigen is known for it. Germline assignment: CDR1 MNHEY and CDR2 SVGAGI. This CDR3 is 13 amino acids long. With V trimmed by 7 bases and J by 5 bases, 7 bases remained unmatched. The data were taken from a study of T cell responses to AZD1222 COVID-19 vaccine. Study observations and caveats: Unmutated variant regions reportedly attract nearly half of all spike-specific TCRs.

The assay was immunoSEQ multiplex PCR, and TCRdb's table has in-frame clones only and misses some. This sample has some 140,000 clones, with about 87% found just once. The material was peripheral blood, obtained on day 0 of AZD1222 vaccination. The genes are TRBV6-5 and TRBJ2-7, with TRBD1 identical over 8 bases. The source is an adult in good health. DNA of the CDR3: TGTGCCAGCATGTCAGGGGGCATCGACGAGCAGTACTTC. It translates to CASMSGGIDEQYF.